The 5 T cell receptor beta chains below were found in one sample sequenced in a study of OX40 agonist ivuxolimab in advanced cancers. Profiled with immunoSEQ multiplex PCR; TCRdb holds only in-frame clones, not every one. The profile shows over 95,000 clones, more than 95% of them singletons. The sequencing here drew on CD4+ or CD8+ T cells sorted from blood, taken in a trial of the OX40 agonist ivuxolimab. Receptor source: an adult with an advanced solid tumor such as melanoma, head and neck, liver or kidney cancer.

This chain connects TRBV9 to TRBJ2-3; possible D gene TRBD2, 6 bases. Trimming shortened V by 0 bases and J by 3 bases, and 11 bases separated the two germline ends. This CDR3 spans 15 amino acids. CDR1 and CDR2 (germline): SGDLS, YYNGEE. CDR3 in amino acids: CASSVDNGRTDTQYF. In DNA form, the CDR3 reads TGTGCCAGCAGCGTAGATAACGGGAGAACAGATACGCAGTATTTT.

The chain links TRBV5-6 to TRBJ2-2; 10 bases match TRBD2. The CDR3 contains 17 residues. Germline V CDR1 and CDR2: SGHDT, YYEEEE. V lost 0 bases to trimming and J lost 2 bases; unmatched junction nucleotides: 4. CDR3 nucleotide sequence: TGTGCCAGCAGCTTGGAAGGACTAGCGGTTAACACCGGGGAGCTGTTTTTT. It yields the protein CASSLEGLAVNTGELFF.

The CDR3 DNA reads as TGTGCCAGCAGCAACCCGGGACAGGGAAGCAATGAGCAGTTCTTC. Amino acid sequence: CASSNPGQGSNEQFF. The chain joins TRBV27 to TRBJ2-1; 9 bases are a match to TRBD1. The CDR3 totals 15 residues. The V gene end was trimmed by 6 bases and the J gene end by 6 bases; junction bases not matched to a gene: 9. Germline CDR1 and CDR2: MNHEY and SMNVEV (reference sequence).

V is TRBV10-3 and J is TRBJ1-1; D possibly corresponds to TRBD1 (5 bases). Germline V lookup: CDR1 ENHRY, CDR2 SYGVKD. V lost 2 bases and J lost 4, with 11 bases in between. This CDR3 is 14 amino acids long. The CDR3 reads CAISEDGASTEAFF. DNA for the CDR3: TGTGCCATCAGTGAGGATGGGGCGTCCACTGAAGCTTTCTTT.

The V call is TRBV5-6, the J call TRBJ1-2, with a tentative D call TRBD1 (6 bases). The CDR3 runs to 14 residues. Germline CDR1 is SGHDT and CDR2 is YYEEEE. V was pared by 4 bases and J by 3 bases, with 13 bases between. The CDR3 DNA follows: TGTGCCAGCAGCCCCGGGACATGGGACTATGGCTACACCTTC. Protein sequence: CASSPGTWDYGYTF.